Detailed here is one TCR beta chain. These data originate in a study of control samples from healthy donors and cancer patients. Only in-frame clones appear in the TCRdb table, and some are missing; sequencing was by immunoSEQ multiplex PCR. Of 52,000 or so clones listed, about 93% are singletons. From germline, CDR1 is LNHNV and CDR2 YYDKDF (reference sequence). This CDR3 spans 13 amino acids. V was cut by 1 base and J by 8 bases, with 11 bases left in between. V and J are TRBV15 and TRBJ1-1; D may be TRBD1 (6 bases). This sequence was found in a man aged 25 to 40 in good health. Input material: blood. The CDR3 DNA sequence: TGTGCCACCAGCAGAGGGGGGACACCCGAAGCTTTCTTT. Amino acids: CATSRGGTPEAFF.